The T cell receptor beta chain under discussion was sequenced for a study of cytomegalovirus exposure and HLA in healthy donors. Study details: The 100 million to 120 million unique TCR beta sequences, from around 200 million T cells, were found by an earlier analysis.

PCR employed 60 Vbeta and 13 Jbeta primers. Some clones are missing from TCRdb's copy, which holds only in-frame ones; the method was immunoSEQ multiplex PCR. The data show roughly 170,000 clones, approximately 82% seen once. The CDR3 extends over 17 amino acids. Germline V CDR1 and CDR2: MDHEN, SYDVKM. With 5 bases clipped from V and 2 bases from J, the junction kept 9 bases outside the gene matches. This chain uses TRBV28 with TRBJ2-1, with TRBD2 matching 10 bases. Sequencing was done on a sample of PBMCs. This TCR came from a woman between 25 and 40 years old in good health and CMV-seronegative. The CDR3 DNA is TGTGCCAGCAGTCCTACACGACTAGCGGGCCCCTACAATGAGCAGTTCTTC. This translates into CASSPTRLAGPYNEQFF. Full variable domain (remainder filled in from reference TRBV28 and TRBJ2-1): DVKVTQSSRYLVKRTGEKVFLECVQDMDHENMFWYRQDPGLGLRLIYFSYDVKMKEKGDIPEGYSVSREKKERFSLILESASTNQTSMYLCASSPTRLAGPYNEQFFGPGTRLTVL.